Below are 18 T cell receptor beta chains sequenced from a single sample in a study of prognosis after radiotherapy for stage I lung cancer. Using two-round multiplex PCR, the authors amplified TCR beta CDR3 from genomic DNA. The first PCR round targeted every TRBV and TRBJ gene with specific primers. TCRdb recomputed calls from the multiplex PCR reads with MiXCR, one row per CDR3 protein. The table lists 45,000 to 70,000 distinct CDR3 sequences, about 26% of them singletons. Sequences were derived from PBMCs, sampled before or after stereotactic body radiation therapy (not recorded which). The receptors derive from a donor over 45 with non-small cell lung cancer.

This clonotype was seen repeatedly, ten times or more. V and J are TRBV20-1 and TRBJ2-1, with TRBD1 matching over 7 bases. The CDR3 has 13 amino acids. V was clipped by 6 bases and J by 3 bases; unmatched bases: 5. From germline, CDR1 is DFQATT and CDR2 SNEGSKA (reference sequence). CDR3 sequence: CSAWDSYYNEQFF. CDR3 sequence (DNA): TGCAGTGCGTGGGACAGCTACTACAATGAGCAGTTCTTC.

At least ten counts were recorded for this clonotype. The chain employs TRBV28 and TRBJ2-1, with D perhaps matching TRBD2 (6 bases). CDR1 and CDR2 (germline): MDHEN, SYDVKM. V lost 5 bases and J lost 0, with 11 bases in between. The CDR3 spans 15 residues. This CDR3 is CASSTPGASYNEQFF. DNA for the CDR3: TGTGCCAGCAGTACTCCGGGAGCCTCCTACAATGAGCAGTTCTTC.

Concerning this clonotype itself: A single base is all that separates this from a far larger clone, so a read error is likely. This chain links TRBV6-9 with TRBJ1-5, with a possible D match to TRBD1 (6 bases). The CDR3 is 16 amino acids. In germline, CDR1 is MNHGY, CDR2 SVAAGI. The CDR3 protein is CASSYTRTVPAQHQHF. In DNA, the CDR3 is TGTGCCAGCAGTTACACCAGGACAGTGCCCGCTCAGCACCAGCATTTT.

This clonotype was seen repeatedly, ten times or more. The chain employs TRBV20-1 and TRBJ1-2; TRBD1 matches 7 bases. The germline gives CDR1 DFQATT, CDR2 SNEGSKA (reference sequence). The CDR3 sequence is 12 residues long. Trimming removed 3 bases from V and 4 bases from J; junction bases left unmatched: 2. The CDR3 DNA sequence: TGCAGTGCTAGGGACAGGCTCTATGGCTACACCTTC. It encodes CSARDRLYGYTF.

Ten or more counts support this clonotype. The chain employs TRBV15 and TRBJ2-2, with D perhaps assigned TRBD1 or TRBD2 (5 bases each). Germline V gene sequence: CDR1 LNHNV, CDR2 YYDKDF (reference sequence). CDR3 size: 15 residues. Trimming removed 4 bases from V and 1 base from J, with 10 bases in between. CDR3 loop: CATSTGTLNTGELFF. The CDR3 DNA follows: TGTGCCACCAGCACGGGGACGCTGAACACCGGGGAGCTGTTTTTT. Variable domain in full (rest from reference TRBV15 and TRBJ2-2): DAMVIQNPRYQVTQFGKPVTLSCSQTLNHNVMYWYQQKSSQAPKLLFHYYDKDFNNEADTPDNFQSRRPNTSFCFLDIRSPGLGDTAMYLCATSTGTLNTGELFFGEGSRLTVL.

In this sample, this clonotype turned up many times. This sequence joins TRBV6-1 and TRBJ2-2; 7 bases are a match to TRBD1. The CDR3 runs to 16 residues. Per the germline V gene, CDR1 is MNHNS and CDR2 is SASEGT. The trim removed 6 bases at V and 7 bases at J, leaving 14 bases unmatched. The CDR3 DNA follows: TGTGCCAGCAGCATGGTGGGAACAGGGGTAATCGGGGAGCTGTTTTTT. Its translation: CASSMVGTGVIGELFF.

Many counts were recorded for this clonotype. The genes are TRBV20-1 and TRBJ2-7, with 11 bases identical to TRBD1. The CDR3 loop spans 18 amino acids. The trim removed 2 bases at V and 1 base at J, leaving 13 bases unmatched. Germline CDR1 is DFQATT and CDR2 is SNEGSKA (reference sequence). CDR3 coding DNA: TGCAGTGCTAGATCGGACAGGGGGCAGGAGCGGGGATCCTACGAGCAGTACTTC. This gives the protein CSARSDRGQERGSYEQYF.

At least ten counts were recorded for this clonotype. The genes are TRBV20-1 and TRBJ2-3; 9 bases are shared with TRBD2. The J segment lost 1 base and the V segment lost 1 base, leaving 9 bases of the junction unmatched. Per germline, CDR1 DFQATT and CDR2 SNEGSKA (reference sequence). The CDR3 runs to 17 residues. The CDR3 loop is CSARGGGGASGTDTQYF. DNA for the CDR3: TGCAGTGCTAGAGGGGGCGGGGGGGCTTCTGGCACAGATACGCAGTATTTT.

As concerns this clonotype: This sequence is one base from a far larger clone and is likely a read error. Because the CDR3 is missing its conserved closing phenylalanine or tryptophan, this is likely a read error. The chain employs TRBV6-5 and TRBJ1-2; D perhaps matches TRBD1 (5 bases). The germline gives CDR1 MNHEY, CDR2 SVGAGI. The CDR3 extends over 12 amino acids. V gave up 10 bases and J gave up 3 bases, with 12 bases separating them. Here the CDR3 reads CATGGRDYGYTL. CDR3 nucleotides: TGTGCCACCGGGGGTAGGGACTATGGCTACACCTTA.

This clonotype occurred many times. CDR3 nucleotides: TGCGCCAGCAGCTTGGATGGCGGGGGGGCCAGAGAGACCCAGTACTTC. Its translation: CASSLDGGGARETQYF. The chain uses TRBV5-1 and TRBJ2-5; 9 bases align to TRBD2. This CDR3 is 16 amino acids long. Trimming cost V 0 bases and J 4 bases; bases outside gene matches: 7. CDR1 is SGHRS and CDR2 is YFSETQ in the germline V gene.

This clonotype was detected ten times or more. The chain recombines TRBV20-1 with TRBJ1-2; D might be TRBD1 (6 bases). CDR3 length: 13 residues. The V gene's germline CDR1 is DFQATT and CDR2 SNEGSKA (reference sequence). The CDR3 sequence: CRAGAQANYGYTF. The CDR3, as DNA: TGCAGAGCAGGGGCTCAAGCTAACTATGGCTACACCTTC.

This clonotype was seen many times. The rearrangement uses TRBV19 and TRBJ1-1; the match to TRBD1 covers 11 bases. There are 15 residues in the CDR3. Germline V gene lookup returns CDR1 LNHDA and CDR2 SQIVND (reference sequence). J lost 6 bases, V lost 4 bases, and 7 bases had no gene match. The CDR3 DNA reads TGTGCCAGTAGTAACGGACAGGGGGCGATGGCTGAAGCTTTCTTT. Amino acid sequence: CASSNGQGAMAEAFF.

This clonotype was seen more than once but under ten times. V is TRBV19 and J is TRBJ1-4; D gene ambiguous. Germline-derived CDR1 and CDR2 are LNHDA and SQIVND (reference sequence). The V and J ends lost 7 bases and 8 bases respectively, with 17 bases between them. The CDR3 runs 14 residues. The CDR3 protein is CASTSREFREKLFF. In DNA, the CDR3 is TGTGCCAGTACGTCTCGGGAGTTTCGGGAAAAACTGTTTTTT.

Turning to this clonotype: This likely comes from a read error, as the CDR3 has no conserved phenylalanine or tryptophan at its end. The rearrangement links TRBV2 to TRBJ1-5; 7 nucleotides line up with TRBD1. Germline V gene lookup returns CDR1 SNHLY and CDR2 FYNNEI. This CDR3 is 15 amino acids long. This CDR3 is CASSQGGGGNQPQHS. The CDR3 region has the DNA TGTGCCAGCAGTCAGGGGGGTGGTGGCAATCAGCCACAGCATTCT.

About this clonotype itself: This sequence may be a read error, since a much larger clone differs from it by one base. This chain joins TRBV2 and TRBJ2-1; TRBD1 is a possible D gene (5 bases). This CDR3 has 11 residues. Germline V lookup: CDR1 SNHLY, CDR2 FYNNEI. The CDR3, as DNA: TGTGCCAGCCAGGGCTACAATGAGCAGCTCTTC. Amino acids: CASQGYNEQLF.

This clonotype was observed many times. In DNA, the CDR3 is TGCGCCAGCAGCTTACAGGGGGCTCAATCACCCCTCCACTTT. This gives the protein CASSLQGAQSPLHF. The chain is built from TRBV5-1 and TRBJ1-6; 9 bases match TRBD1. In germline, CDR1 is SGHRS, CDR2 YFSETQ. The CDR3 spans 14 residues. The V gene end was trimmed by 2 bases and the J gene end by 10 bases; junction bases not matched to a gene: 4.

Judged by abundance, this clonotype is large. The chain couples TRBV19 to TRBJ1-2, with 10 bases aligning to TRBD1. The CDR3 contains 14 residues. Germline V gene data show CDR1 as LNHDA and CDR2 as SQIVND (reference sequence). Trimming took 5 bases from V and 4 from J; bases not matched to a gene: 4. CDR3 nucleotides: TGTGCCAGTAGTCCGGGACAGGGGACCTATGGCTACACCTTC. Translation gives CASSPGQGTYGYTF.

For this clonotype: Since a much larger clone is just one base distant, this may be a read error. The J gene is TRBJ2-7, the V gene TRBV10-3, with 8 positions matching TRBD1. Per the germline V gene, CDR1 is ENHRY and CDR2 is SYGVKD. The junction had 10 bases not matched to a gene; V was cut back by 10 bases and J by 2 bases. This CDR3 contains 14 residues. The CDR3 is CATGVAGGTYEQYF. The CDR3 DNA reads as TGTGCCACCGGAGTCGCAGGGGGCACCTACGAGCAGTACTTC.